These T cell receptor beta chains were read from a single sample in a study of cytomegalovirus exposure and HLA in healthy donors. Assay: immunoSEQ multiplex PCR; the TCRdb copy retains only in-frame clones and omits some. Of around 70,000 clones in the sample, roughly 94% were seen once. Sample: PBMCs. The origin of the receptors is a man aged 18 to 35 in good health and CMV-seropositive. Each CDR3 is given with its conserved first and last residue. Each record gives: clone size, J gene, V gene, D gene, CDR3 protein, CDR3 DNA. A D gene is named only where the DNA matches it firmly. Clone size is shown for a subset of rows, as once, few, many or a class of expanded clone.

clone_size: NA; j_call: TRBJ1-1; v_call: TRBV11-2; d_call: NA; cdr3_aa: CASSPSRRGTEAFF; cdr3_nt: TGTGCCAGCAGCCCCAGCCGCAGGGGTACTGAAGCTTTCTTT
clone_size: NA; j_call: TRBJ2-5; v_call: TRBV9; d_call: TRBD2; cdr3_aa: CASSGRDSQETQYF; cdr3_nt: TGTGCCAGCAGTGGGAGGGATTCACAAGAGACCCAGTACTTC
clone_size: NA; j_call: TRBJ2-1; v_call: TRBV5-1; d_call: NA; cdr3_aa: CASSLNSNEQFF; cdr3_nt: TGCGCCAGCAGCTTGAACTCGAATGAGCAGTTCTTC
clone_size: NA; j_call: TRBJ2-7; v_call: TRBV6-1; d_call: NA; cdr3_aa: CASSGSGSSYEQYF; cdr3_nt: TGTGCCAGCAGTGGTAGCGGTAGCTCCTACGAGCAGTACTTC
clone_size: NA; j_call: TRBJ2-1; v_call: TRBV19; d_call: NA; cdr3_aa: CASRGTSGANNEQFF; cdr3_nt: TGTGCCAGTAGGGGTACGAGTGGAGCAAACAATGAGCAGTTCTTC
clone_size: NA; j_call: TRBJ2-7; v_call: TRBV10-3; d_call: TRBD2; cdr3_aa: CAISEPGTSGRFAYEQYF; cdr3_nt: TGTGCCATCAGTGAGCCAGGGACTAGCGGGAGGTTCGCCTACGAGCAGTACTTC
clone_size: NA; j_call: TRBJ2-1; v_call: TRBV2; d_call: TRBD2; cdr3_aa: CARKSTSGSYNEQFF; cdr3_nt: TGTGCCAGAAAGTCGACTAGCGGATCCTACAATGAGCAGTTCTTC
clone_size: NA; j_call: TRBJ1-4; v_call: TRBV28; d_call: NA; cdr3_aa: CASSGGSEKLFF; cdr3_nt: TGTGCCAGCAGTGGCGGGAGCGAAAAACTGTTTTTT
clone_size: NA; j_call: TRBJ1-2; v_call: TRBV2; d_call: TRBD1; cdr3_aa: CASSTTGGTGGSGYTF; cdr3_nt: TGTGCCAGCAGTACAACGGGAGGGACAGGGGGAAGTGGCTACACCTTC
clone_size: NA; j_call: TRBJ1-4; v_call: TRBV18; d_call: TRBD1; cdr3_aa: CASSQGQVATNEKLFF; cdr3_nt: TGTGCCAGCTCACAAGGACAGGTGGCAACTAATGAAAAACTGTTTTTT
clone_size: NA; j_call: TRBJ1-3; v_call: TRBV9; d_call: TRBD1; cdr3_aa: CASSPRDSSGNTIYF; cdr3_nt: TGTGCCAGCAGCCCCCGGGACAGCTCTGGAAACACCATATATTTT
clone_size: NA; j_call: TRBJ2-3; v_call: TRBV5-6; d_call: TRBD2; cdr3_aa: CASSLVIAGYTDTQYF; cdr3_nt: TGTGCCAGCAGCTTGGTTATAGCGGGATACACAGATACGCAGTATTTT
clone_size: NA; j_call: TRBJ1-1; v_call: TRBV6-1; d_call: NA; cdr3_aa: CACEGAAANTEAFF; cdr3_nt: TGTGCCTGCGAAGGAGCTGCAGCTAACACTGAAGCTTTCTTT
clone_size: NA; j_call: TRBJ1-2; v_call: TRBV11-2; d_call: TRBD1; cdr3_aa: CASSPVGQNYGYTF; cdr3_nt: TGTGCCAGCAGCCCAGTGGGACAGAACTATGGCTACACCTTC
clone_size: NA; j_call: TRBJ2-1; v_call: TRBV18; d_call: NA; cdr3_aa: CASSPRIGDRSYNEQFF; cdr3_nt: TGTGCCAGCTCACCACGAATAGGGGATCGGTCCTACAATGAGCAGTTCTTC
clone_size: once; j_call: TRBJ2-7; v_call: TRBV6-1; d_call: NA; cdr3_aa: CASSADRGGYHEQYF; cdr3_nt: TGTGCCAGCAGTGCAGACAGGGGAGGGTATCACGAGCAGTACTTC
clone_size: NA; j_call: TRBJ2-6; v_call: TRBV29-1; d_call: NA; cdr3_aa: CSGTFSGANVLTF; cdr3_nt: TGCAGCGGGACTTTCTCTGGGGCCAACGTCCTGACTTTC
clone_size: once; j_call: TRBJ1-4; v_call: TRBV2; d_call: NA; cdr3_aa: CASSEGTGQKLFF; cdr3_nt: TGTGCCAGCAGTGAAGGCACAGGTCAAAAACTGTTTTTT
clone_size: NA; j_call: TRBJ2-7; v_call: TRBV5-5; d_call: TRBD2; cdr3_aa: CASSLGSGAYEQYF; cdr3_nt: TGTGCCAGCAGCCTGGGGAGCGGGGCCTACGAGCAGTACTTC
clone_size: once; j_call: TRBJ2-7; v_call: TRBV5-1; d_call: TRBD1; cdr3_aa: CASEGQQTGEQYF; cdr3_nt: TGCGCCAGCGAGGGACAGCAGACCGGAGAGCAGTACTTC
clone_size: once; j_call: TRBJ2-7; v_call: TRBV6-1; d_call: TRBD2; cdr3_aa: CASRSTSGTYEQYF; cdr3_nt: TGTGCCAGCAGGAGCACTAGCGGGACCTACGAGCAGTACTTC
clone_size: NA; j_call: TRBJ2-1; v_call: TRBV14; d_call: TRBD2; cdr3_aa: CASSRAGGAYNEQFF; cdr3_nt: TGTGCCAGCAGCCGAGCGGGAGGGGCCTACAATGAGCAGTTCTTC
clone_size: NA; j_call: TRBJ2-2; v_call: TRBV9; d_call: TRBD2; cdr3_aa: CASSAGLAGVVGELFF; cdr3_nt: TGTGCCAGCAGCGCGGGACTAGCGGGAGTCGTCGGGGAGCTGTTTTTT
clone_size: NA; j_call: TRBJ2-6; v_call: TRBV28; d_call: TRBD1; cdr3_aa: CASSGDRAGANVLTF; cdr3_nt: TGTGCCAGCAGTGGGGACAGGGCTGGGGCCAACGTCCTGACTTTC